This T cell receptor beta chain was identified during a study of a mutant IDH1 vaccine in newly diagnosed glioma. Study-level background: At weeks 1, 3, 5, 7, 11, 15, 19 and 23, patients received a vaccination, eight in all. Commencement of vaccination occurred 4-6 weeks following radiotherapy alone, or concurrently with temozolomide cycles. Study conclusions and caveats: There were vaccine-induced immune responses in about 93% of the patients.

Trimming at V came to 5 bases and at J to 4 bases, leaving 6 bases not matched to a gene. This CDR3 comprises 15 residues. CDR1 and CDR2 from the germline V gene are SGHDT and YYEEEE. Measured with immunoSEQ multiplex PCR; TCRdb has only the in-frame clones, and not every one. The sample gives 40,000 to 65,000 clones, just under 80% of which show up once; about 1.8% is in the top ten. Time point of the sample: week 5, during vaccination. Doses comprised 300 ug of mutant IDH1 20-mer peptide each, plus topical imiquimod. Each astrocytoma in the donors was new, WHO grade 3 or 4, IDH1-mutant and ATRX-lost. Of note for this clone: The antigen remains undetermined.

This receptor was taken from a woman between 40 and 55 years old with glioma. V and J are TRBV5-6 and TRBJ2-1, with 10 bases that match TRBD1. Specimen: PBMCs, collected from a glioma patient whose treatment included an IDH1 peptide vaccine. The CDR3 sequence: CASSTPGQGYNEQFF. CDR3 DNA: TGTGCCAGCAGTACCCCGGGACAGGGGTACAATGAGCAGTTCTTC.